This T cell receptor (beta chain) appears in the sequencing data of a study of identifying expanded T cells in peripheral blood. Findings and limits, study-wide: Clone count variance between roughly two-week samples rose with total template count. Over about two and four weeks, about 15 and 18 clones changed, versus approximately 1.2 between replicates.

Regarding this clone: No antigen is known for it.

TCRdb's copy holds only in-frame clones and misses some; the assay was immunoSEQ multiplex PCR. Among roughly 92,000 clones listed, 88% were seen once. Germline V lookup: CDR1 WNHNN, CDR2 SYGVQD (reference sequence). The junction had 5 bases not matched to a gene; V was cut back by 4 bases and J by 2 bases. There are 17 residues in the CDR3. Collection occurred without any documented infections or immune events in donors. Sequenced material: blood. The receptor comes from a person between 18 and 75 years old in good health. The chain is built from TRBV10-1 and TRBJ2-1; 13 bases fit TRBD2. In DNA, the CDR3 is TGCGCCAGCAGTGGGAGACTAGCGGGGGGCCCCTACAATGAGCAGTTCTTC. Protein: CASSGRLAGGPYNEQFF.